A selection of T cell receptor beta chains follows, all from one sample in a study of blood T cell repertoires in COVID-19. Sequenced by immunoSEQ multiplex PCR; TCRdb stores in-frame clones only, minus some. The top ten clones hold approximately 2.3% of a sample with roughly 230,000 clones, almost 90% of them seen once. Sequencing was performed on peripheral blood. All receptors derive from a woman aged 55-75 years with COVID-19, enrolled during active disease. Both conserved end residues are part of each CDR3. The order of the fields is J gene, clone size, V gene, D gene, CDR3 DNA, CDR3 protein. The D gene is left open where the match is weak. Only some rows state a clone size, as once, few, many or a class for expanded clones.

j_call: TRBJ1-5
clone_size: -
v_call: TRBV29-1
d_call: TRBD1
cdr3_nt: TGCAGCGTTTCGACAGGGAGCAATCAGCCCCAGCATTTT
cdr3_aa: CSVSTGSNQPQHF

j_call: TRBJ2-5
clone_size: -
v_call: TRBV2
d_call: TRBD2
cdr3_nt: TGTGCCAGCAGTGATAGGGGGACTAGCGGGGAGACCCAGTACTTC
cdr3_aa: CASSDRGTSGETQYF

j_call: TRBJ1-5
clone_size: -
v_call: TRBV6-2/TRBV6-3
d_call: -
cdr3_nt: TGTGCCAGCAGTTCCGGGGGGCCCAGCCCCCAGCATTTT
cdr3_aa: CASSSGGPSPQHF

j_call: TRBJ1-2
clone_size: -
v_call: TRBV5-1
d_call: -
cdr3_nt: TGCGCCAGCAGCTTGGCAGGGGACTATGGCTACACCTTC
cdr3_aa: CASSLAGDYGYTF

j_call: TRBJ1-2
clone_size: few
v_call: TRBV2
d_call: -
cdr3_nt: TGTGCCACCGCACTCAGGGTTGGCTATGGCTACACCTTC
cdr3_aa: CATALRVGYGYTF

j_call: TRBJ1-6
clone_size: -
v_call: TRBV27
d_call: -
cdr3_nt: TGTGCCAGCAGCCTATCGGGACATGACTCACCCCTCCACTTT
cdr3_aa: CASSLSGHDSPLHF

j_call: TRBJ2-5
clone_size: -
v_call: TRBV4-3
d_call: -
cdr3_nt: TGCGCCAGCAGCCAAGAAGCAGCGACTGGAGAGACCCAGTACTTC
cdr3_aa: CASSQEAATGETQYF

j_call: TRBJ2-3
clone_size: -
v_call: TRBV19
d_call: -
cdr3_nt: TGTGCCAGTAGTTTCGCGGGACGACTCGCAGATACGCAGTATTTT
cdr3_aa: CASSFAGRLADTQYF

j_call: TRBJ1-4
clone_size: -
v_call: TRBV7-2
d_call: TRBD1
cdr3_nt: TGTGCCAGCAGTTACAGGGGGGTGAATGAAAAACTGTTTTTT
cdr3_aa: CASSYRGVNEKLFF

j_call: TRBJ2-2
clone_size: -
v_call: TRBV6-5
d_call: TRBD1
cdr3_nt: TGTGCCAGCAAGGGACAGGCCTCCGGGGAGCTGTTTTTT
cdr3_aa: CASKGQASGELFF

j_call: TRBJ2-4
clone_size: -
v_call: TRBV4-3
d_call: TRBD1
cdr3_nt: TGCGCCAGCAGCCCCCCCGGACAGGGACCAGTAGCCAAAAACATTCAGTACTTC
cdr3_aa: CASSPPGQGPVAKNIQYF

j_call: TRBJ1-1
clone_size: -
v_call: TRBV7-2
d_call: -
cdr3_nt: TGTGCCAGCAGCTTAGGGGGGGGCAATACTGAAGCTTTCTTT
cdr3_aa: CASSLGGGNTEAFF

j_call: TRBJ1-4
clone_size: -
v_call: TRBV15
d_call: TRBD1
cdr3_nt: TGTGCCACCAGCAGAGAAGGACAGGGTAGTGAAAAACTGTTTTTT
cdr3_aa: CATSREGQGSEKLFF

j_call: TRBJ1-2
clone_size: -
v_call: TRBV5-8
d_call: -
cdr3_nt: TGTGCCAGCAGCCCCAGCTATGGCTACACCTTC
cdr3_aa: CASSPSYGYTF

j_call: TRBJ1-5
clone_size: -
v_call: TRBV27
d_call: -
cdr3_nt: TGTGCCAGCAGTAGCCCAGGCTGGGGCAATCAGCCCCAGCATTTT
cdr3_aa: CASSSPGWGNQPQHF

j_call: TRBJ1-2
clone_size: -
v_call: TRBV9
d_call: -
cdr3_nt: TGTGCCAGCAGTGACACAGGGTATGGCTACACCTTC
cdr3_aa: CASSDTGYGYTF

j_call: TRBJ1-5
clone_size: once
v_call: TRBV5-5
d_call: TRBD1
cdr3_nt: TGTGCCAGCAGCCTTGTCCCGGGACAGGGTAATCAGCCCCAGCATTTT
cdr3_aa: CASSLVPGQGNQPQHF

j_call: TRBJ1-1
clone_size: -
v_call: TRBV11-2
d_call: TRBD1
cdr3_nt: TGTGCCAGCAGCTTAGTTACAGGGGGCATCGCTGAAGCTTTCTTT
cdr3_aa: CASSLVTGGIAEAFF

j_call: TRBJ2-7
clone_size: -
v_call: TRBV4-3
d_call: TRBD1
cdr3_nt: TGCGCCAGCAGCCATCAAGGACAGGGGGGCTCCTACGAGCAGTACTTC
cdr3_aa: CASSHQGQGGSYEQYF

j_call: TRBJ1-4
clone_size: once
v_call: TRBV4-1
d_call: -
cdr3_nt: TGCGCCAGCAGCCAAGATTGGGACTTGGGGCCCGAAAAACTGTTTTTT
cdr3_aa: CASSQDWDLGPEKLFF

j_call: TRBJ2-1
clone_size: -
v_call: TRBV25-1
d_call: -
cdr3_nt: TGTGCCAGCAGTGATTTAGCACGCAATGAGCAGTTCTTC
cdr3_aa: CASSDLARNEQFF

j_call: TRBJ2-1
clone_size: once
v_call: TRBV6-2/TRBV6-3
d_call: -
cdr3_nt: TGTGCCAGCAGTTACGACAGCTCCTACAATGAGCAGTTCTTC
cdr3_aa: CASSYDSSYNEQFF

j_call: TRBJ2-7
clone_size: few
v_call: TRBV7-2
d_call: -
cdr3_nt: TGTGCCAGCAGCTTAGACAGGGTGGACGAGCAGTACTTC
cdr3_aa: CASSLDRVDEQYF

j_call: TRBJ2-3
clone_size: -
v_call: TRBV5-1
d_call: TRBD2
cdr3_nt: TGCGCCAGCAGATTTAGCGGGGGGGCAGTAGATACGCAGTATTTT
cdr3_aa: CASRFSGGAVDTQYF

j_call: TRBJ1-1
clone_size: -
v_call: TRBV19
d_call: TRBD1
cdr3_nt: TGTGCCAGTAGTGGCAGGGGGGCCACTGAAGCTTTCTTT
cdr3_aa: CASSGRGATEAFF

j_call: TRBJ1-6
clone_size: -
v_call: TRBV5-8
d_call: TRBD1
cdr3_nt: TGTGCCAGCAGTCAGCCCCGGGACAGGGTGGATTCACCCCTCCACTTT
cdr3_aa: CASSQPRDRVDSPLHF

j_call: TRBJ2-2
clone_size: -
v_call: TRBV18
d_call: TRBD1
cdr3_nt: TGTGCCAGCTCAAGAACCGGGACAGAGAACACCGGGGAGCTGTTTTTT
cdr3_aa: CASSRTGTENTGELFF

j_call: TRBJ2-1
clone_size: -
v_call: TRBV2
d_call: -
cdr3_nt: TGTGCCAGCAGTGACGGGACTCACTCCTACAATGAGCAGTTCTTC
cdr3_aa: CASSDGTHSYNEQFF